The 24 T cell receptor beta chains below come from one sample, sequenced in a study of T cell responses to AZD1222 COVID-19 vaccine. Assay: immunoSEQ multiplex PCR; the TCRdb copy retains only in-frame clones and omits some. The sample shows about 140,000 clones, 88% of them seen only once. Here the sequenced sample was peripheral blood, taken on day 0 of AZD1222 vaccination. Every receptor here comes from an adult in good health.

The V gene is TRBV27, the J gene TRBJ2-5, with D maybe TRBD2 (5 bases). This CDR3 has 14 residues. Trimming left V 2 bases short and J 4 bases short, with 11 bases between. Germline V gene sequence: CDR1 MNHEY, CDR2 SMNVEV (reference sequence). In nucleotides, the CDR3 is TGTGCCAGCAGTTTACGGGGTAATGCAGAGACCCAGTACTTC. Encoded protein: CASSLRGNAETQYF.

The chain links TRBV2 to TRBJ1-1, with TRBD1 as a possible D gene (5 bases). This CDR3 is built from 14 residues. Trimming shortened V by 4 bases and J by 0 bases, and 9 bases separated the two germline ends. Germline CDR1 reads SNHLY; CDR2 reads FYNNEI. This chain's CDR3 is CASSVGRLNTEAFF. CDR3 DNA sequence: TGTGCCAGCAGTGTGGGACGGTTGAACACTGAAGCTTTCTTT.

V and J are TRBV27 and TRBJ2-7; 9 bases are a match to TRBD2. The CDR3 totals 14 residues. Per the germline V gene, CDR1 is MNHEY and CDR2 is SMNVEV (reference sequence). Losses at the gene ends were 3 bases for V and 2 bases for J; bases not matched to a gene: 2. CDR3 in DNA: TGTGCCAGCAGTTTTAGCGGGAGACCCTACGAGCAGTACTTC. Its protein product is CASSFSGRPYEQYF.

The CDR3 reads CASSYSYRDGNTIYF. Here the CDR3 DNA reads TGTGCCAGCAGTTACTCTTACAGGGATGGAAACACCATATATTTT. The genes are TRBV6-5 and TRBJ1-3; tentative D call: TRBD1 (6 bases). Germline V gene data show CDR1 as MNHEY and CDR2 as SVGAGI. This CDR3 contains 15 residues. V lost 0 bases and J 3 bases, leaving 9 bases between the germline ends.

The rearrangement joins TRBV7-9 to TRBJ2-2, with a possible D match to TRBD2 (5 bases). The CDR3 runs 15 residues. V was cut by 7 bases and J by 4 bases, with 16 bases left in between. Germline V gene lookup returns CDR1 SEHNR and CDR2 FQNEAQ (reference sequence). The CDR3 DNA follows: TGTGCCAGCAACCTTCCTCTTGGGAGCACCGGGGAGCTGTTTTTT. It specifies CASNLPLGSTGELFF.

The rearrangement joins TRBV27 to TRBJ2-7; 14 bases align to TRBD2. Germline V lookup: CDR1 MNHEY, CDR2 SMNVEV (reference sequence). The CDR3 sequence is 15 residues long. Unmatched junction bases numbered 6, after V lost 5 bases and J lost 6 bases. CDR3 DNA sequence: TGTGCCAGCAGTCCCCCGGGACTAGCGGGAGCCGAGCAGTACTTC. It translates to CASSPPGLAGAEQYF.

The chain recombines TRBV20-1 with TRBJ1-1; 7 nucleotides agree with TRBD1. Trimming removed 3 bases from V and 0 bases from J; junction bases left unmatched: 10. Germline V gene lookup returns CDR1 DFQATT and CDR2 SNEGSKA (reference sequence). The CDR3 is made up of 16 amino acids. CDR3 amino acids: CSASRGRGPLNTEAFF. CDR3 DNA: TGCAGTGCTAGTCGAGGGAGGGGGCCCCTGAACACTGAAGCTTTCTTT.

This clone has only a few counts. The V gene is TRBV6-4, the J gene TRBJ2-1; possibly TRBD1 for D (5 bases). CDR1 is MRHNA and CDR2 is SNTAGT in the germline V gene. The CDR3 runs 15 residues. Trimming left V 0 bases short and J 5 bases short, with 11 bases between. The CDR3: CASSDSTGANNEQFF. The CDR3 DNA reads TGTGCCAGCAGTGACTCGACTGGGGCGAACAATGAGCAGTTCTTC.

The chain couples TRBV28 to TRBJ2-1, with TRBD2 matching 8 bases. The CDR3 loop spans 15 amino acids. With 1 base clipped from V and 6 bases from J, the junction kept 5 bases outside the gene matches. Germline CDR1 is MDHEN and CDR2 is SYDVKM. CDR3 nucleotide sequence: TGTGCCAGCAGTTTATTCACGGGAGGGACCAATGAGCAGTTCTTC. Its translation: CASSLFTGGTNEQFF.

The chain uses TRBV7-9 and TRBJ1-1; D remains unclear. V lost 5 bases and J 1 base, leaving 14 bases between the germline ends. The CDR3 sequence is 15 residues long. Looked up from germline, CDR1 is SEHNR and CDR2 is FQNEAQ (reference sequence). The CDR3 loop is CASSESWLQNTEAFF. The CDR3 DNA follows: TGTGCCAGCAGCGAGAGTTGGCTCCAGAACACTGAAGCTTTCTTT. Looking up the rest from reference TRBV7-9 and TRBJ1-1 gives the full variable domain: DTGVSQNPRHKITKRGQNVTFRCDPISEHNRLYWYRQTLGQGPEFLTYFQNEAQLEKSRLLSDRFSAERPKGSFSTLEIQRTEQGDSAMYLCASSESWLQNTEAFFGQGTRLTVV.

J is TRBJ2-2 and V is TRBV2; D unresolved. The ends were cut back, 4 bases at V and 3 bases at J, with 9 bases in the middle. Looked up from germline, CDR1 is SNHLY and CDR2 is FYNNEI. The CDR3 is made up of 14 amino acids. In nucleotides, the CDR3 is TGTGCCAGCAGTGTGGGTCTGCACACCGGGGAGCTGTTTTTT. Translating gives CASSVGLHTGELFF.

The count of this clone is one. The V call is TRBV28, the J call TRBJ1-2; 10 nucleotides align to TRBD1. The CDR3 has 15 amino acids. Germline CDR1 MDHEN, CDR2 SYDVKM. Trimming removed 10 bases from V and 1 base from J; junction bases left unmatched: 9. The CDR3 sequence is CATPGQGLYNYGYTF. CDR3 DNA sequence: TGTGCCACGCCGGGACAGGGGCTGTATAACTATGGCTACACCTTC.

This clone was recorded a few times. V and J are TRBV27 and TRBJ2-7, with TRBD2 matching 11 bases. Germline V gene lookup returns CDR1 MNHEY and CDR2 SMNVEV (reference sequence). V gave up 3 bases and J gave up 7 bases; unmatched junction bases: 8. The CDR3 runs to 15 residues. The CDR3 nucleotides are TGTGCCAGCAGTTTTCTACTAGCGGGAGTTGATGAGCAGTACTTC. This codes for CASSFLLAGVDEQYF.

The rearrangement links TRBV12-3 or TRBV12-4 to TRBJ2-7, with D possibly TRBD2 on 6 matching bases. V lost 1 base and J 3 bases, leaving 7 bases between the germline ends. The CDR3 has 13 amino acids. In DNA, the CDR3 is TGTGCCAGCAGTTTAGTAGCGGACTACGAGCAGTACTTC. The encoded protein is CASSLVADYEQYF.

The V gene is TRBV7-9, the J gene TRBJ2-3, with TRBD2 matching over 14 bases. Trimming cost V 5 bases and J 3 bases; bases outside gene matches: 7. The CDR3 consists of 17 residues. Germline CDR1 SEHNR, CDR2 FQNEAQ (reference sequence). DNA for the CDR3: TGTGCCAGCAGCCCGGGGACTAGCGGGAGCAGGACAGATACGCAGTATTTT. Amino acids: CASSPGTSGSRTDTQYF.

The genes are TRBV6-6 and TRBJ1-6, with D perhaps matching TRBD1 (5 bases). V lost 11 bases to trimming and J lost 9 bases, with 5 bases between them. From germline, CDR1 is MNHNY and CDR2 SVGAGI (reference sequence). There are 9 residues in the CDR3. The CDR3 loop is CAGGSPLHF. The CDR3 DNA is TGTGCCGGGGGTTCACCCCTCCACTTT.

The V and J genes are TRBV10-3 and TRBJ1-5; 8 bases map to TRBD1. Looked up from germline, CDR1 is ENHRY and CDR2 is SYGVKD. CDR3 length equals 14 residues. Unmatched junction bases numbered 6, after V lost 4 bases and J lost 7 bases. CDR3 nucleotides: TGTGCCATCAGTGCGGACAGGGAAGGACAGCCCCAGCATTTT. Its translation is CAISADREGQPQHF.

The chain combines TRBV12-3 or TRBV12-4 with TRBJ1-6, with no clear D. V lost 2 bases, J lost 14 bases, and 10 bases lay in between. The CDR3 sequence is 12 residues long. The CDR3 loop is CASSLSALTLHF. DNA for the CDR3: TGTGCCAGCAGTTTATCGGCCCTGACCCTCCACTTT.

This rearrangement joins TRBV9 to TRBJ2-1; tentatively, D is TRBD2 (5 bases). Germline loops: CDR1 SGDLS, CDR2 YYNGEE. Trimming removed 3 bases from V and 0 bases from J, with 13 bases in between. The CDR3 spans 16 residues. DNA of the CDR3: TGTGCCAGCAGCGACCTCCTGGGGAGCTCCTACAATGAGCAGTTCTTC. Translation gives CASSDLLGSSYNEQFF.

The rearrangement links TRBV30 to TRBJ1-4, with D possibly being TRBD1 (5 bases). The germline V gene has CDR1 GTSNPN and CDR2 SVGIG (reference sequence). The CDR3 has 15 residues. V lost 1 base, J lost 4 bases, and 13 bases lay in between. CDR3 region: CAWSATTASNEKLFF. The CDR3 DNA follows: TGTGCCTGGAGTGCCACGACAGCGAGTAATGAAAAACTGTTTTTT.

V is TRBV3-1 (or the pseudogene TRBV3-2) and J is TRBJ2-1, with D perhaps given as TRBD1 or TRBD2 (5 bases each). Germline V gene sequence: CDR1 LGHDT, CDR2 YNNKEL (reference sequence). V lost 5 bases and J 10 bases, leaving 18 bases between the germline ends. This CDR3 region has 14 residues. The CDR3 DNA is TGTGCCAGCAGCGACGGGACCTTCGGTCAGGAGCAGTTCTTC. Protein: CASSDGTFGQEQFF.

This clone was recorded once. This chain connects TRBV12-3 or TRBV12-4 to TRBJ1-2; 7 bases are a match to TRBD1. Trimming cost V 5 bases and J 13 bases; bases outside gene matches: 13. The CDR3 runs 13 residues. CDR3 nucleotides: TGTGCCAGCAGTCCCGACAGGGTAATGGGTGGCACCTTC. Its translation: CASSPDRVMGGTF.

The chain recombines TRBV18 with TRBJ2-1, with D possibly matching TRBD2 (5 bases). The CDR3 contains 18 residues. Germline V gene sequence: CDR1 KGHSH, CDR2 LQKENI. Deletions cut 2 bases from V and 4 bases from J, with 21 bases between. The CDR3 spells CASSPNSLNKAVYNEQFF. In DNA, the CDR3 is TGTGCCAGCTCACCAAATTCCCTCAACAAAGCGGTATACAATGAGCAGTTCTTC.

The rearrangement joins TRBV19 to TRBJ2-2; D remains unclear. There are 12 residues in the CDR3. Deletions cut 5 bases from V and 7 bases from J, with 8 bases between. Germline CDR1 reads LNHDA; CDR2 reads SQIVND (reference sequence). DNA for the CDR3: TGTGCCAGTAGTCCGAGTCTCGGGGAGCTGTTTTTT. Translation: CASSPSLGELFF.